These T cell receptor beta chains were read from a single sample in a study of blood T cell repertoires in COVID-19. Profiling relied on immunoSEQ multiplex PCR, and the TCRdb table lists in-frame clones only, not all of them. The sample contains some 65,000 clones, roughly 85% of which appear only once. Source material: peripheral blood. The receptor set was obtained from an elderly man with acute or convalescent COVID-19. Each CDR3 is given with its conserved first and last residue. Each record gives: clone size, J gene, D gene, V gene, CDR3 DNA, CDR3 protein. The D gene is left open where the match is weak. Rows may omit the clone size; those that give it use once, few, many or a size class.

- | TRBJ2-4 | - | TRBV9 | TGTGCCAGCAGCGTGGGAGCCTCCCGGGGGAACATTCAGTACTTC | CASSVGASRGNIQYF
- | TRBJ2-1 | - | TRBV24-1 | TGTGCCACCAGTGATCGGTTGTACTCCTACAATGAGCAGTTCTTC | CATSDRLYSYNEQFF
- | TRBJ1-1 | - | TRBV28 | TGTGCCAGCCCTCCACCGCCGGGCAGGGCGAACACTGAAGCTTTCTTT | CASPPPPGRANTEAFF
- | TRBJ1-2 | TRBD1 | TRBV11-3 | TGTGCCAGCAGCTCCTTGGACAGGATTAACGGCTACACCTTC | CASSSLDRINGYTF
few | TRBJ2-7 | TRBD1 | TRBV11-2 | TGTGCCAGCAGCCCGACGACAGGGGGCAACGAGCAGTACTTC | CASSPTTGGNEQYF
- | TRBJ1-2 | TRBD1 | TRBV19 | TGTGCCAGCACCATGGGGACAGCCTTTAATGGCTACACCTTC | CASTMGTAFNGYTF
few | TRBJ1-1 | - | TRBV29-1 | TGCAGCGTTGAAGTGAGGGGGAAGAACACTGAAGCTTTCTTT | CSVEVRGKNTEAFF
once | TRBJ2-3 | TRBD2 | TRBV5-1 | TGCGCCAGCAGCTTGGCGACTAGCGGGACTGAGGATACGCAGTATTTT | CASSLATSGTEDTQYF
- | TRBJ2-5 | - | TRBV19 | TGTGCCAGTAGTTCCAACAGAAGCCCAAAGAGCACCCAGTACTTC | CASSSNRSPKSTQYF
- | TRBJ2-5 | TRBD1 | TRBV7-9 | TGTGCCAGCAGCTTATTCGGAGGGGACAGGGAGGAGACCCAGTACTTC | CASSLFGGDREETQYF
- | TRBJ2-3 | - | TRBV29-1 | TGCAGCGCCGCGGGTGGGAGCACAGATACGCAGTATTTT | CSAAGGSTDTQYF
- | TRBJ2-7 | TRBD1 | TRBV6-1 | TGTGCCAGCAGTGAAGGGAGACAGGGTACAGGCGAGCAGTACTTC | CASSEGRQGTGEQYF
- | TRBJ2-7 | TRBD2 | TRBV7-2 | TGTGCCAGCAGCTTGACTAGCGGGAGCTTATACGAGCAGTACTTC | CASSLTSGSLYEQYF
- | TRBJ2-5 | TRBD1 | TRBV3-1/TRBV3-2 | TGTGCCAGCAGCACAGGGGGCAAAGAGACCCAGTACTTC | CASSTGGKETQYF
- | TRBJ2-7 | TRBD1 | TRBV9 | TGTGCCAGCAGCGCCTCGGGACAGGTGTATGACGAGCAGTACTTC | CASSASGQVYDEQYF
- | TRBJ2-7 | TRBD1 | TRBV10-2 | TGCGCCAGCAGTGTGGACAGGCTTAGCTCCTACGAGCAGTACTTC | CASSVDRLSSYEQYF
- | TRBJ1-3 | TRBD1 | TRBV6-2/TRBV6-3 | TGTGCCAGCAGTTACGGACAGGGGTTCCTGAGCTCTGGAAACACCATATATTTT | CASSYGQGFLSSGNTIYF
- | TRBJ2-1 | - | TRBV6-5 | TGTGCCAGCAGTTACGGTTGGGGGAGGCGGAATGAGCAGTTCTTC | CASSYGWGRRNEQFF
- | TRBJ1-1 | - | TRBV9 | TGTGCCAGCAGCGGGAGGGGAGGCCTGAACACTGAAGCTTTCTTT | CASSGRGGLNTEAFF
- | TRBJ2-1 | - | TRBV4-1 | TGCGCCAGCAGCCAAGATCCGATAGCGCCAGTCTACAATGAGCAGTTCTTC | CASSQDPIAPVYNEQFF
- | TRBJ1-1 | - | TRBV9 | TGTGCCAGCAGCCCTGATCCCCTCTACAACACTGAAGCTTTCTTT | CASSPDPLYNTEAFF
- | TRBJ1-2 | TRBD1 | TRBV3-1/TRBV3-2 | TGTGCCAGCAGGCCGGGACAGGGTAACTATGGCTACACCTTC | CASRPGQGNYGYTF
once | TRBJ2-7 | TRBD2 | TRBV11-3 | TGTGCCAGCACCCTGGGCGGGAGGGCGTACGAGCAGTACTTC | CASTLGGRAYEQYF
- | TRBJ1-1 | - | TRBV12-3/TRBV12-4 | TGTGCCAGCAGTTTTCGAACTAACACTGAAGCTTTCTTT | CASSFRTNTEAFF
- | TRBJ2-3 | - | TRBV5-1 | TGCGCCAGCAGCTATACCGGCCCCGTGGGCACACAAGATACGCAGTATTTT | CASSYTGPVGTQDTQYF
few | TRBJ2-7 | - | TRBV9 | TGTGCCAGCAGCGAAAGGGCTAGCGCAGCCAGTTTCTACGAGCAGTACTTC | CASSERASAASFYEQYF
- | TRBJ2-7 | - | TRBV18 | TGTGCCAGCTCACCCGACTTGACCTCCTACGAGCAGTACTTC | CASSPDLTSYEQYF
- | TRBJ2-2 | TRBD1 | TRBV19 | TGTGCCAGTACGCTGGACAGGGGGACGGTCGGGGAGCTGTTTTTT | CASTLDRGTVGELFF
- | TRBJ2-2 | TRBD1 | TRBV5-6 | TGTGCCAGCAGCGGGACAGGGTCCGGGGAGCTGTTTTTT | CASSGTGSGELFF
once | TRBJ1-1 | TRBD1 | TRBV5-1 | TGCGCCAGCTCGGATGGTGGGACAGGGTTTAGAGCTTTCTTT | CASSDGGTGFRAFF
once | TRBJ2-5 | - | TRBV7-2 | TGTGCCAGCAGCTTAGGGAGAGGGGAGACCCAGTACTTC | CASSLGRGETQYF
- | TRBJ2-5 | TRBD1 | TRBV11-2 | TGTGCCAGCAGCCCATGGAACAGGGGGCGCCGAGAGACCCAGTACTTC | CASSPWNRGRRETQYF
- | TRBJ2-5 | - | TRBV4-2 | TGTGCCAGCAGCCAAGGGCGGCAGGGTAAGCAGGAGACCCAGTACTTC | CASSQGRQGKQETQYF
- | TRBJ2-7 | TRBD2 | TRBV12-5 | TGTGCTAGTGGCCCCGGGCTAGCGGGGACCCGAAGGAACGAGCAGTACTTC | CASGPGLAGTRRNEQYF
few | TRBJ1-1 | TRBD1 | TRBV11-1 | TGTGCCAGCAGCTTGGGACAGAAGTTGAACACTGAAGCTTTCTTT | CASSLGQKLNTEAFF
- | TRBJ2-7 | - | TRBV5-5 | TGTGCCAGCAGCTTGTCAGGTCCACCCTACGAGCAGTACTTC | CASSLSGPPYEQYF
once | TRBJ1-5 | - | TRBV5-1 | TGCGCCAGCAGCTTGGCCGGGGATCAGCCCCAGCATTTT | CASSLAGDQPQHF
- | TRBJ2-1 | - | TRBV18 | TGTGCCAGCTCCCAGGTTGGCTCCTACAATGAGCAGTTCTTC | CASSQVGSYNEQFF
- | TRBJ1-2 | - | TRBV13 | TGTGCCAGCAGTAAGCGCAACCTCTACCATGGCTACACCTTC | CASSKRNLYHGYTF
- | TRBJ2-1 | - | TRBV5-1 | TGCGCCAGCAGCTTGCGCTCCGGAGGGGCCGAGCAGTTCTTC | CASSLRSGGAEQFF
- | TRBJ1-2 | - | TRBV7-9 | TGTGCCAGCAGCTTAGCAGGGGCGGATGGCTACACCTTC | CASSLAGADGYTF
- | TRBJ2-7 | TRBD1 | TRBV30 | TGTGCCTGGTACCGCCGGACAGGGGGTTCCTACGAGCAGTACTTC | CAWYRRTGGSYEQYF
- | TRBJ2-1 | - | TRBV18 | TGTGCCAGCTCCCGAGGGTATAGTGATGAGCAGTTCTTC | CASSRGYSDEQFF
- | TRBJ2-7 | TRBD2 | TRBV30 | TGTGCCTGGAGTGTCGGACTAGCGGGAGATAAACAGTACTTC | CAWSVGLAGDKQYF